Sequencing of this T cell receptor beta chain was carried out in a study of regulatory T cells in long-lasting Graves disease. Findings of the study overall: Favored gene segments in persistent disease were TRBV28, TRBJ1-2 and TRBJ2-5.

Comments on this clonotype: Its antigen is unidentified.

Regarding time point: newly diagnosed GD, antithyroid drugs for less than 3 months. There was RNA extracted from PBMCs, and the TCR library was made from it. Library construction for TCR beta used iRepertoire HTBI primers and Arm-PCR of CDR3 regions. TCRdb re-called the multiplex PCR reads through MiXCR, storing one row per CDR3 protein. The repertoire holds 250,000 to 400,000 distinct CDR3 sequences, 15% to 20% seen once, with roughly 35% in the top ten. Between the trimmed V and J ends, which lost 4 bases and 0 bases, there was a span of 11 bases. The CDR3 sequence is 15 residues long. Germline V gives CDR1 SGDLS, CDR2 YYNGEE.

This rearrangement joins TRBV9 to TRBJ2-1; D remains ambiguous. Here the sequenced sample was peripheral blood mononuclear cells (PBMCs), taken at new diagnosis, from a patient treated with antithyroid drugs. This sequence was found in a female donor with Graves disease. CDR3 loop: CASSLAVSSYNEQFF. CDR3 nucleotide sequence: TGTGCCAGCAGCCTCGCGGTTAGCTCCTACAATGAGCAGTTCTTC.